The rows below give T cell receptor beta chains drawn from one sample of a study of blood T cells in healthy people across ages. Each CDR3 protein is one row after TCRdb ran MiXCR on the 5' RACE reads. The data hold roughly 1,500,000 distinct CDR3 sequences, with approximately 38% observed a single time. Source material: blood. These receptors were obtained from a young woman in good health. The CDR3 runs from the conserved cysteine through the conserved F or W. A D gene is named only where the DNA matches it firmly. Clone size is shown for a subset of rows, as once, few, many or a class of expanded clone.

-	TRBV9	13	TRBJ2-5	-	TGTGCCAGCAGCGTAGCTAGCCTGGAGGAGCAGTACTTC	CASSVASLEEQYF
-	TRBV12-3/TRBV12-4	16	TRBJ1-1	-	TGTGCCAGCAGTTTAGCCTCGAGACGGACGAACACTGAAGCTTTCTTT	CASSLASRRTNTEAFF
TRBD1	TRBV11-2	19	TRBJ2-6	-	TGTGCCAGCAGCGGGATGGGACAGGGGATCAGCTTCGGGGCCAACGTCCTGACTTTC	CASSGMGQGISFGANVLTF
TRBD2	TRBV25-1	14	TRBJ2-1	few	TGTGCCAGCAGTCCCTCGGGAGGGGGTTATGAGCAGTTCTTC	CASSPSGGGYEQFF
TRBD2	TRBV10-3	17	TRBJ2-1	-	TGTGCCATCAGTGAGTCGGGGACTAGCGGGCCTAGGATGGAGCAGTTCTTC	CAISESGTSGPRMEQFF
-	TRBV3-1	16	TRBJ2-3	few	TGTGCCAGCAGCCAAGACTCCCTTTCTCCAGCAGATACGCAGTATTTT	CASSQDSLSPADTQYF
TRBD2	TRBV20-1	17	TRBJ2-1	few	TGCAGTGCCGGAACGCCCACTAGCGGGAGGGCCTACAATGAGCAGTTCTTC	CSAGTPTSGRAYNEQFF
-	TRBV7-9	11	TRBJ2-5	few	TGTGCCAGCTCCGAAACAGAGACCCAGTACTTC	CASSETETQYF
TRBD1	TRBV20-1	18	TRBJ1-5	-	TGCAGTGCCCTGGGAACAGGGGGGATATATTATAGCAATCAGCCCCAGCATTTT	CSALGTGGIYYSNQPQHF
TRBD1	TRBV27	14	TRBJ1-4	few	TGTGCCAGCAGTCGATCGCAGGGGGGTGAAAAACTGTTTTTT	CASSRSQGGEKLFF
-	TRBV27	14	TRBJ2-5	few	TGTGCCAGCAGTTTACAGGGGTGGAGTGAGACCCAGTACTTC	CASSLQGWSETQYF
TRBD1	TRBV4-2	14	TRBJ2-7	many	TGTGCCAGCAGCCAAGATAGGGGGCACCTTGAGCAGTACTTC	CASSQDRGHLEQYF
TRBD2	TRBV9	16	TRBJ2-7	few	TGTGCCAGCAGCCCCTCCCCAGTAGCGGGAGTCTACGAGCAGTACTTC	CASSPSPVAGVYEQYF
-	TRBV20-1	15	TRBJ1-4	few	TGCAGTGCTAGCGAGGGGAGCACGGGCGTTGAAAAACTGTTTTTT	CSASEGSTGVEKLFF
-	TRBV20-1	11	TRBJ1-1	-	TGCAGTGCGGGCATAAACACTGAAGCTTTCTTT	CSAGINTEAFF
-	TRBV30	14	TRBJ1-1	-	TGTGCCTGGAGTCCCGCTCCGTCGAACACTGAAGCTTTCTTT	CAWSPAPSNTEAFF
-	TRBV7-9	15	TRBJ1-6	few	TGTGCCAGCAGCTTGGGGACGGTTCATAATTCACCCCCCCACTTT	CASSLGTVHNSPPHF
TRBD1	TRBV7-9	17	TRBJ1-6	-	TGTGCCAGCAGCTCTTCAGGTCGACAGGGATATAATTCACCCCTCCACTTT	CASSSSGRQGYNSPLHF
TRBD2	TRBV4-1	15	TRBJ2-5	few	TGCGCCAGCGCCAGGACTAGCGGTCTCCAAGAGACCCAGTACTTC	CASARTSGLQETQYF
-	TRBV5-5	15	TRBJ2-3	-	TGTGCCAGCAGCACTCCGGGACTTAGCACAGATACGCAGTATTTT	CASSTPGLSTDTQYF
TRBD1	TRBV29-1	14	TRBJ2-1	-	TGCAGCGTCCAATACGGGGACAGGGGCAATGAGCCGTTCTTC	CSVQYGDRGNEPFF
-	TRBV5-1	23	TRBJ1-5	-	TGCGCCAGCAGCTTGCCTCAACTGGTGAGTCGGGGAATGGAGGACTATAGCAATCAGCCCCAGCATTTT	CASSLPQLVSRGMEDYSNQPQHF
TRBD1	TRBV5-1	14	TRBJ2-7	few	TGCGCCAGCAGATACGAACAGGGGTCCTACGAGCAGTACTTC	CASRYEQGSYEQYF
-	TRBV2	15	TRBJ2-7	-	TGTGCCAGCAGTGTAAACGGTCTATCCTACAATGAGCAGTACTTC	CASSVNGLSYNEQYF
TRBD2	TRBV6-5	17	TRBJ2-5	-	TGTGCCAGCAGTTCGCCTCTAGCGGGGGGGCCGAGAGAGACCCAGTACTTC	CASSSPLAGGPRETQYF
TRBD2	TRBV27	19	TRBJ2-3	few	TGTGCCAGCAGTTACCGAGGACTAGCGGGGCCCGTTAGCACAGATACGCAGTATTTT	CASSYRGLAGPVSTDTQYF
-	TRBV6-1	13	TRBJ2-7	-	TGTGCCAGCAACCCAGCGGTGTCCTACGAGCAGTACTTC	CASNPAVSYEQYF
TRBD1	TRBV27	15	TRBJ2-7	-	TGTGCCAGCAGTTACCCACAGGGGGTCCCCTACGAGCAGTACTTC	CASSYPQGVPYEQYF
-	TRBV6-2/TRBV6-3	17	TRBJ2-3	few	TGTGCCAGCAACTTCGGGGTAGCTGGGACTAGCACAGATACGCAGTATTTT	CASNFGVAGTSTDTQYF
-	TRBV6-1	14	TRBJ2-7	once	TGTGCCAGCAGTGATCAGGGAACGTTCTACGAGCAGTACTTC	CASSDQGTFYEQYF
-	TRBV7-2	14	TRBJ2-3	-	TGTGCCCGCAGCTCTGTCGGATTCGCCGGTACGCAGTATTTT	CARSSVGFAGTQYF
TRBD2	TRBV6-5	15	TRBJ2-1	-	TGTGCCGGCAGGGCCAGCGGGGGCTCCTACAATGAGCAGTTCTTC	CAGRASGGSYNEQFF
-	TRBV27	14	TRBJ2-5	once	TGTGCCAGCAGCCCGCCGGGACTTAGAAAGACCCAGTACTTC	CASSPPGLRKTQYF
TRBD2	TRBV2	15	TRBJ2-1	few	TGTGCCAGCAGTGTAGGGCGGGAGGGGTACAATGAGCAGTTCTTC	CASSVGREGYNEQFF
TRBD1	TRBV20-1	14	TRBJ2-1	-	TGCAGTGCTAGGGGACAGGAATCCTACAATGAGCAGTTCTTC	CSARGQESYNEQFF
-	TRBV12-3/TRBV12-4	14	TRBJ1-1	few	TGTGCCAGCAGTTTAATGAACATGAACACTGAAGCTTTCTTT	CASSLMNMNTEAFF
TRBD2	TRBV12-3/TRBV12-4	14	TRBJ2-5	few	TGTGCCAGCAGCCCCGAGGGACTAGCAGAGACCCAGTACTTC	CASSPEGLAETQYF
-	TRBV6-5	13	TRBJ1-1	-	TGTGCCAGCACCTATCCGGGGGGGACTGAAGCTTTCTTT	CASTYPGGTEAFF
TRBD1	TRBV20-1	15	TRBJ1-2	once	TGCAGTGCTAGTGGGGGACAGGGCGGGAACTATGGCTACACCTTC	CSASGGQGGNYGYTF
-	TRBV20-1	16	TRBJ2-3	-	TGCAGTGCTAGAGATGCCGGGGTAAGGGGCCCAGATACGCAGTATTTT	CSARDAGVRGPDTQYF
TRBD1	TRBV20-1	15	TRBJ1-2	-	TGCAGTGCTAGCTCCTCGACAGGGGGCACGTATGGCTACACCTTC	CSASSSTGGTYGYTF
TRBD2	TRBV3-1	15	TRBJ2-7	few	TGTGCCAGCAGGTATTTACCCGGGACTAGCAACGAGCAGTACTTC	CASRYLPGTSNEQYF
-	TRBV5-1	12	TRBJ2-7	-	TGCGCCAGCAGCTCTACCGGGAATAGGCAGTACTTC	CASSSTGNRQYF
TRBD1	TRBV2	13	TRBJ2-7	-	TGTGCCAGCAACCCGGGACAGATCTACGAGCAGTACTTC	CASNPGQIYEQYF
TRBD2	TRBV7-2	21	TRBJ2-1	-	TGTGCCAGCAGCTTGGCGTCCCTTGGACTAGCGGGTTCCGGCTCCTACAATGAGCAGTTCTTC	CASSLASLGLAGSGSYNEQFF
TRBD2	TRBV6-6	15	TRBJ2-1	few	TGTGCCAGCAGTTACTCGCTAGCGGCTTACAATGAGCAGTTCTTC	CASSYSLAAYNEQFF
-	TRBV6-5	13	TRBJ2-7	-	TGTGCCAGCATGGTAAGCACAGCCTACGAGCAGTACTTC	CASMVSTAYEQYF
-	TRBV6-6	14	TRBJ2-7	-	TGTGCCAGCAGTGCAGAATTCCGGCCCTACGAGCAGTACTTC	CASSAEFRPYEQYF
-	TRBV6-5	16	TRBJ1-6	few	TGTGCCAGCAGGGCGGACAGCCTCTTTCTTAATTCACCCCTCCACTTT	CASRADSLFLNSPLHF
-	TRBV25-1	15	TRBJ2-7	-	TGTGCCAGCAGTGAATCCCCGACCCCTTCGTACGAGCAGTACTTC	CASSESPTPSYEQYF
-	TRBV28	16	TRBJ1-5	few	TGTGCCAGCAGTTTATCTTTCGTGGGGGGCAATCAGCCCCAGCATTTT	CASSLSFVGGNQPQHF
-	TRBV9	13	TRBJ2-7	few	TGTGCCAGCAGCGAAACTAGTTCCGGCGAGCAGTACTTC	CASSETSSGEQYF
-	TRBV3-1	14	TRBJ1-2	few	TGTGCCAGCAGCCAAGAGCCCGATACCTATGGCTACACCTTC	CASSQEPDTYGYTF